This entry lists 22 T cell receptor beta chains sequenced from one sample in a study of shared clonotypes between healthy human individuals. TCRdb's table, derived via immunoSEQ multiplex PCR, lists solely in-frame clones and lacks some. This sample has roughly 380,000 clones, with around 96% found just once. Sequencing was performed on memory CD8+ T cells sorted from blood. Stated subset: CD45RO+ cells pooled with CCR7-negative TemRA cells. These receptors were taken from a man aged 30 to 39 in good health.

The J gene is TRBJ1-5, the V gene TRBV5-1; D not certain. This CDR3 contains 16 residues. Germline V gives CDR1 SGHRS, CDR2 YFSETQ. The V end lost 2 bases, the J end lost 0 bases, and 12 bases lay between the germline ends. DNA of the CDR3: TGCGCCAGCAGCTTTTTAGGGCCATATAGCAATCAGCCCCAGCATTTT. Protein product: CASSFLGPYSNQPQHF. The whole variable domain, remainder taken from reference TRBV5-1 and TRBJ1-5, is KAGVTQTPRYLIKTRGQQVTLSCSPISGHRSVSWYQQTPGQGLQFLFEYFSETQRNKGNFPGRFSGRQFSNSRSEMNVSTLELGDSALYLCASSFLGPYSNQPQHFGDGTRLSIL.

The gene calls are TRBV6-6 and TRBJ2-7; no firm D call. The CDR3 sequence is 13 residues long. Germline V gene data show CDR1 as MNHNY and CDR2 as SVGAGI (reference sequence). V lost 6 bases and J 3 bases, leaving 12 bases between the germline ends. CDR3 DNA: TGTGCCAGCAGCAGAGAAGGACGCTACGAGCAGTACTTC. It is translated as CASSREGRYEQYF.

This clone was found a few times. The V and J genes are TRBV10-3 and TRBJ2-2; D ambiguous. V was shortened by 7 bases and J by 4 bases, with 4 bases between the two germline ends. The CDR3 runs to 11 residues. Germline CDR1 reads ENHRY; CDR2 reads SYGVKD. This CDR3 reads CAITSTGELFF. CDR3 coding DNA: TGTGCCATCACTAGCACCGGGGAGCTGTTTTTT.

In this sample, this clone turned up once. The rearrangement links TRBV7-9 to TRBJ2-1, with 14 bases matching TRBD2. The CDR3 runs to 15 residues. Germline trimming cut 3 bases from V and 6 bases from J; bases unmatched to any gene: 1. Germline lookup yields CDR1 SEHNR and CDR2 FQNEAQ (reference sequence). In DNA, the CDR3 is TGTGCCAGCAGCTTGACTAGCGGGAGGGCCAATGAGCAGTTCTTC. Protein sequence: CASSLTSGRANEQFF.

Remarks on this clone: The same CDR3 also results from other DNA sequences found in this sample. The V and J genes are TRBV11-2 and TRBJ2-5; no clear D. CDR3 length: 12 amino acids. Germline assignment: CDR1 SGHAT and CDR2 FQNNGV. Trimming removed 0 bases at V and 4 bases at J, with 3 bases between. The CDR3 DNA is TGTGCCAGCAGCTTAGACGGAGAGACCCAGTACTTC. Protein: CASSLDGETQYF.

The CDR3 protein is CASSFFRGGVQETQYF. CDR3 DNA: TGTGCCAGCAGCTTTTTCAGAGGGGGGGTACAAGAGACCCAGTACTTC. The chain recombines TRBV5-8 with TRBJ2-5, with D possibly being TRBD2 (7 bases). CDR3 length: 16 amino acids. Germline V gene data show CDR1 as SGHTS and CDR2 as YDEGEE. Trimming removed 2 bases at V and 2 bases at J, with 16 bases between.

The chain combines TRBV12-5 with TRBJ2-5; the D gene is possibly TRBD1 (5 bases). This CDR3 is built from 13 residues. Germline V gene sequence: CDR1 LGHNT, CDR2 FRNRAP. V was shortened by 7 bases and J by 1 base, with 10 bases between the two germline ends. In DNA form, the CDR3 reads TGTGCTAGTGCCGGACACCTCCAAGAGACCCAGTACTTC. Amino acids: CASAGHLQETQYF.

The chain links TRBV11-2 to TRBJ2-1; 9 bases fit TRBD2. With V trimmed by 1 base and J by 5 bases, 6 bases remained unmatched. This CDR3 comprises 16 residues. Germline V gene data show CDR1 as SGHAT and CDR2 as FQNNGV. CDR3 sequence reads: CASSLARTSANNEQFF. In DNA, the CDR3 is TGTGCCAGCAGCTTAGCAAGGACTAGCGCTAACAATGAGCAGTTCTTC.

V usage is TRBV28 and J usage is TRBJ1-2; D may be TRBD1 (5 bases). The CDR3 covers 12 residues. Looked up from germline, CDR1 is MDHEN and CDR2 is SYDVKM. The V and J ends lost 9 bases and 7 bases respectively, with 15 bases between them. Here the CDR3 reads CASFLAGGGYTF. CDR3 coding DNA: TGTGCCAGTTTCCTGGCCGGGGGTGGCTACACCTTC.

This clone was seen more than once but under ten times. The chain combines TRBV7-8 with TRBJ2-2; no definite D call. Trimming left V 3 bases short and J 5 bases short, with 4 bases between. The CDR3 loop spans 12 amino acids. Germline-derived CDR1 and CDR2 are SGHVS and FQNEAQ. In DNA, the CDR3 is TGTGCCAGCAGCTTGAGGACCGGGGAGCTGTTTTTT. Its translation: CASSLRTGELFF.

The gene calls are TRBV18 and TRBJ1-3, with D uncertain. Germline V gene lookup returns CDR1 KGHSH and CDR2 LQKENI. Trimming took 6 bases from V and 0 from J, leaving 12 bases between them. This CDR3 region has 15 residues. The CDR3: CASSRTDISGNTIYF. CDR3 DNA sequence: TGTGCCAGCTCCAGGACGGATATCTCTGGAAACACCATATATTTT.

The CDR3 loop is CASSSGQGVYEQFF. In DNA, the CDR3 is TGTGCCAGCAGCTCTGGACAGGGCGTGTATGAGCAGTTCTTC. The chain carries TRBV7-2 and TRBJ2-1, with 8 bases matching TRBD1. V was pared by 4 bases and J by 8 bases, with 7 bases of the junction left unmatched. The CDR3 length is 14 residues. CDR1 is SGHTA, CDR2 FQGNSA, per germline.

This rearrangement joins TRBV18 to TRBJ2-5; 7 bases fit TRBD1. The V gene's germline CDR1 is KGHSH and CDR2 LQKENI. V gave up 0 bases and J gave up 0 bases; unmatched junction bases: 4. This CDR3 comprises 16 residues. This CDR3 is CASSPPRGQHQETQYF. The CDR3 coding sequence is TGTGCCAGCTCACCACCACGGGGACAGCACCAAGAGACCCAGTACTTC.

The chain uses TRBV5-1 and TRBJ2-3, with 7 bases lining up with TRBD2. This CDR3 comprises 15 residues. Trimming took 5 bases from V and 5 from J; bases not matched to a gene: 11. CDR1 is SGHRS, CDR2 YFSETQ, per germline. CDR3 residues: CASRAGRTGEDTQYF. The CDR3 DNA sequence: TGCGCCAGCAGAGCCGGGAGGACCGGGGAAGATACGCAGTATTTT.

The chain combines TRBV7-9 with TRBJ2-1; 11 bases fit TRBD2. The CDR3 contains 16 residues. The V and J ends lost 5 bases and 3 bases, in that order; junction bases with no gene match: 6. Germline assignment: CDR1 SEHNR and CDR2 FQNEAQ (reference sequence). CDR3 sequence (DNA): TGTGCCAGCAGCAGTAGCGGGAGGGGGTACTACAATGAGCAGTTCTTC. Encoded protein: CASSSSGRGYYNEQFF.

The chain employs TRBV5-1 and TRBJ2-7; D not certain. The CDR3 length is 11 residues. Germline V gives CDR1 SGHRS, CDR2 YFSETQ. The germline V and J ends were trimmed by 2 bases and 5 bases, with 5 bases remaining between them. CDR3 sequence reads: CASSFGDEQYF. In DNA form, the CDR3 reads TGCGCCAGCAGCTTTGGGGACGAGCAGTACTTC. The full variable domain, rest sourced from reference TRBV5-1 and TRBJ2-7, is KAGVTQTPRYLIKTRGQQVTLSCSPISGHRSVSWYQQTPGQGLQFLFEYFSETQRNKGNFPGRFSGRQFSNSRSEMNVSTLELGDSALYLCASSFGDEQYFGPGTRLTVT.

The chain carries TRBV19 and TRBJ2-1; TRBD2 is a possible D gene (5 bases). V lost 2 bases and J lost 7, with 15 bases in between. Per the germline V gene, CDR1 is LNHDA and CDR2 is SQIVND (reference sequence). CDR3 length: 15 residues. The CDR3, as DNA: TGTGCCAGTAGTATAAGGAGCGGCACCCCAAATGAGCAGTTCTTC. Its translation: CASSIRSGTPNEQFF.

The gene calls are TRBV6-1 and TRBJ2-7; TRBD1 matches at 11 bases. CDR1 and CDR2 (germline): MNHNS, SASEGT. The CDR3 totals 15 residues. V gave up 7 bases and J gave up 7 bases; unmatched junction bases: 12. The CDR3 region is CASIKDGQGAREQYF. In nucleotides, the CDR3 is TGTGCCAGCATTAAAGACGGACAGGGGGCGAGGGAGCAGTACTTC.

This clone was seen a single time. The V gene is TRBV29-1, the J gene TRBJ1-2; D call uncertain. Deletions cut 3 bases from V and 6 bases from J, with 5 bases between. The CDR3 loop spans 10 amino acids. CDR1 is SQVTM and CDR2 is ANQGSEA in the germline V gene. CDR3 sequence: CSVDGDGYTF. The CDR3 DNA reads TGCAGCGTTGACGGGGATGGCTACACCTTC.

In its sample, this clone was seen once. The chain uses TRBV21-1 and TRBJ2-7; the table's D call, TRBD1, has no DNA check behind it. TRBV21-1 is recorded as a pseudogene. The CDR3 contains 17 residues. CDR3 sequence reads: CASSKEPLLDRAYEQYF. Written as DNA, the CDR3 is TGTGCCAGCAGCAAAGAACCCCTCCTGGACAGGGCCTACGAGCAGTACTTC.

The sample holds one count of this clone. The gene calls are TRBV18 and TRBJ1-4, with 7 bases that match TRBD1. Trimming removed 3 bases from V and 0 bases from J; junction bases left unmatched: 1. Per germline, CDR1 KGHSH and CDR2 LQKENI. The CDR3 runs 15 residues. The CDR3 here is CASSPDRATNEKLFF. In DNA, the CDR3 is TGTGCCAGCTCACCCGACAGGGCAACTAATGAAAAACTGTTTTTT.

The chain uses TRBV5-4 and TRBJ1-2; tentative D call: TRBD1 (6 bases). Germline-derived CDR1 and CDR2 are SGHNT and YYREEE (reference sequence). V was shortened by 4 bases and J by 4 bases, with 17 bases between the two germline ends. The CDR3 length is 15 residues. This CDR3 is CASSRTDRNGYGYTF. CDR3 in DNA: TGTGCCAGCAGCCGTACCGACAGGAACGGCTATGGCTACACCTTC.